The rows below give T cell receptor beta chains drawn from one sample of a study of CD8+CD57+ T cells in acquired aplastic anemia. TCRdb independently ran MiXCR on the reads; one entry per CDR3 protein. This sample has about 180,000 distinct CDR3 sequences, with around 63% found just once. Sequenced sample: sorted CD4+, CD8+, or CD8+CD57+ T cells (not recorded which) from PBMCs. Receptors were obtained from a human donor with aplastic anemia. The conserved cysteine and the conserved F or W are not part of the CDR3 here. Clone size is stated in some rows and not others, as once, few, many or a class when expanded.

cdr3_aa,v_call,clone_size,j_call
ATSDPQGFPYEQY,TRBV24-1,many,TRBJ2-7
ASRSDSTDTQY,TRBV19,NA,TRBJ2-3
ASSLVVGVSYNEQF,TRBV7-9,NA,TRBJ2-1
ASGQGLTSGATDTQY,TRBV4-2,NA,TRBJ2-3
ASSRLGQRNQPQH,TRBV2,NA,TRBJ1-5
ASSRGQGIAPLH,TRBV7-2,NA,TRBJ1-6
SASYVGQGYGETQY,TRBV20-1,NA,TRBJ2-5
ATPPAKTDTQY,TRBV5-1,NA,TRBJ2-3
SVEVGAGQPPSYNEQF,TRBV29-1,NA,TRBJ2-1
ASSFTGADEQY,TRBV7-9,many,TRBJ2-7
ASSQAGNSYEQY,TRBV4-2,NA,TRBJ2-7
ASSLRVGTSSGNTIY,TRBV7-6,NA,TRBJ1-3
ASSLQPDTGELF,TRBV5-1,NA,TRBJ2-2
ASSVGQRYEQY,TRBV19,NA,TRBJ2-7
ASSFPSGGPYNEQF,TRBV7-9,NA,TRBJ2-1
ASSGTGGTYNEQF,TRBV2,NA,TRBJ2-1
ASSVMARYTDTQY,TRBV9,NA,TRBJ2-3
ASRGGGSYNEQF,TRBV2,NA,TRBJ2-1
ASSPGGLGSPLH,TRBV5-1,NA,TRBJ1-6
ASSHIGQTYEQY,TRBV3-1,many,TRBJ2-7
ASSVNSYGYT,TRBV9,many,TRBJ1-2
ASSLVGGLSFSEKLF,TRBV7-6,once,TRBJ1-4
ATWDRGSGTEAF,TRBV15,NA,TRBJ1-1
SALPSGGGSQY,TRBV20-1,NA,TRBJ2-5
ASSLSGPEAF,TRBV13,NA,TRBJ1-1
SVLETGGNEQY,TRBV29-1,NA,TRBJ2-7
ASSPLGGENTGELL,TRBV5-1,NA,TRBJ2-2
ASSPGGSQETQY,TRBV13,once,TRBJ2-5
ASRGWGTEAF,TRBV2,few,TRBJ1-1
ATSAQASGANVLT,TRBV24-1,NA,TRBJ2-6
ASSLALANDEQY,TRBV7-2,once,TRBJ2-7
ASRGSGGVRAGELF,TRBV2,many,TRBJ2-2
ASSVDQRESRVQY,TRBV9,NA,TRBJ2-7